This T cell receptor beta chain was sequenced in a study of T cell responses to AZD1222 COVID-19 vaccine. Study-level results: Repertoires were obtained only post-peak T cell response. Clonal diversity may have been underestimated in mostly white British donors. Reports say nearly half of spike-specific TCRs go after unmutated variant regions. Only six people who got AZD1222 tested seropositive at baseline.

Remarks on this clone: What it binds is not known.

The repertoire was sequenced with immunoSEQ multiplex PCR; TCRdb's copy has only in-frame clones and lacks some. This table holds about 150,000 clones, 75% to 95% found once. The TCR was taken from an adult who received the AZD1222 COVID-19 vaccine. The source material was peripheral blood, sampled 28 days after the second AZD1222 dose.

This CDR3 reads CATSADRAGNTIYF. For the CDR3, the DNA is TGTGCCACCAGCGCCGACAGGGCTGGAAACACCATATATTTT. The chain recombines TRBV15 with TRBJ1-3; TRBD1 agrees at 7 bases. The V segment lost 5 bases and the J segment 2 bases; nucleotides outside the gene matches: 3. The CDR3 is made up of 14 amino acids. Germline CDR1 reads LNHNV; CDR2 reads YYDKDF (reference sequence).